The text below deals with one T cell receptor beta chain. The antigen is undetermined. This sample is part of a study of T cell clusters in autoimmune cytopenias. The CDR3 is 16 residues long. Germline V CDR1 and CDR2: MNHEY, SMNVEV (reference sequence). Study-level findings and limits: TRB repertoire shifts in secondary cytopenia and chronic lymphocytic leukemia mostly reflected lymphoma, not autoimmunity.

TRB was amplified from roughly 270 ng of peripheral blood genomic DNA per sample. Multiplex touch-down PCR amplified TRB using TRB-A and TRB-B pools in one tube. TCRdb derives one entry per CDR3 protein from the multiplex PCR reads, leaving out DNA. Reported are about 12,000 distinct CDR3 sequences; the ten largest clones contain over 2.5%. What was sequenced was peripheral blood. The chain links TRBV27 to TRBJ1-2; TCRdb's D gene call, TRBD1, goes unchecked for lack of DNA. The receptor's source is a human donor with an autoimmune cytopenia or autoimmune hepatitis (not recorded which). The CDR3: CASSLGQPSLNYGYTF.